The rows below give T cell receptor beta chains drawn from one sample of a study of T-cell memory formation after mild COVID-19. TCRdb independently ran MiXCR on the 5' RACE reads; one entry per CDR3 protein. The sample contains roughly 400,000 distinct CDR3 sequences, 24% of which appear only once. Input material: PBMCs or a T cell subset sorted from them (not recorded which). These receptors all stem from an adult woman who had mild COVID-19 (a few samples of this study predate the infection). Cell type and time point are not known. CDR3s include the opening cysteine and the closing phenylalanine or tryptophan. D genes are given only for firm matches. The size of a clone is reported for some rows only, either as once, few or many, or as a class for expanded clones.

CASIKLAGTDTQYF,TGTGCCAGCATAAAACTAGCGGGCACAGATACGCAGTATTTT,few,TRBD2,TRBV6-2/TRBV6-3,TRBJ2-3
CASSEAPSGDGYTF,TGTGCCAGCAGTGAAGCGCCATCAGGGGATGGCTACACCTTC,-,-,TRBV2,TRBJ1-2
CSLEVEPEQFF,TGCTCGCTAGAGGTGGAGCCGGAGCAGTTCTTC,few,-,TRBV20-1,TRBJ2-1
CASSFGGAGAEAFF,TGTGCCAGCAGCTTCGGGGGGGCTGGGGCTGAAGCTTTCTTT,-,-,TRBV7-9,TRBJ1-1
CALRAGSPDTQYF,TGTGCCCTCAGGGCCGGGAGCCCAGATACGCAGTATTTT,-,-,TRBV10-3,TRBJ2-3
CASSSTQGAVYNEQFF,TGTGCCAGCAGTTCGACTCAGGGGGCAGTATACAATGAGCAGTTCTTC,-,TRBD1,TRBV12-3/TRBV12-4,TRBJ2-1
CASSFARAPQETQYF,TGTGCCAGCAGCTTCGCAAGGGCTCCACAAGAGACCCAGTACTTC,-,-,TRBV7-2,TRBJ2-5
CASSLNGRPNQPQHF,TGCGCCAGCAGCTTGAACGGGAGGCCCAATCAGCCCCAGCATTTT,-,-,TRBV5-1,TRBJ1-5
CASTGTGNQPQHF,TGTGCCAGCACCGGGACAGGGAATCAGCCCCAGCATTTT,-,TRBD1,TRBV7-8,TRBJ1-5
CASSQGLAGGDEQYF,TGTGCCAGCAGCCAAGGACTAGCGGGGGGTGACGAGCAGTACTTC,-,TRBD2,TRBV4-2,TRBJ2-7
CASSLTSATYEQYF,TGCGCCAGCAGCTTGACTAGCGCGACCTACGAGCAGTACTTC,-,TRBD2,TRBV5-1,TRBJ2-7
CASSVTGPYNEQFF,TGTGCCAGCAGTGTGACAGGGCCCTACAATGAGCAGTTCTTC,few,TRBD1,TRBV2,TRBJ2-1
CASSPRRALPLNTGELFF,TGTGCCAGCTCACCACGAAGGGCACTACCCCTTAACACCGGGGAGCTGTTTTTT,-,-,TRBV18,TRBJ2-2
CASSFLGQQNTEAFF,TGTGCCAGCAGTTTCTTAGGACAGCAGAACACTGAAGCTTTCTTT,many,-,TRBV12-3/TRBV12-4,TRBJ1-1
CSALTSGRINTGELFF,TGCAGTGCTCTCACTAGCGGGAGGATCAACACCGGGGAGCTGTTTTTT,-,TRBD2,TRBV20-1,TRBJ2-2
CATKLGQGSYEQYF,TGTGCCACCAAGCTGGGACAGGGATCCTACGAGCAGTACTTC,-,TRBD1,TRBV10-3,TRBJ2-7
CASSLTSGSIGNEQFF,TGTGCCAGCAGCTTAACTAGCGGGAGTATCGGGAATGAGCAGTTCTTC,few,TRBD2,TRBV7-2,TRBJ2-1
CASSPGLDYEQYF,TGCGCCAGCAGCCCGGGGTTAGACTACGAGCAGTACTTC,many,-,TRBV5-1,TRBJ2-7
CASSRGQGSNQPQHF,TGTGCCAGCAGCCGCGGACAGGGCTCCAATCAGCCCCAGCATTTT,-,TRBD1,TRBV9,TRBJ1-5
CASRHRGLAEAVF,TGTGCCAGCAGACACCGTGGACTAGCGGAGGCAGTCTTC,-,TRBD2,TRBV7-9,TRBJ2-1
CASSLFPGSNEQFF,TGCGCCAGCAGCTTGTTCCCGGGTAGCAATGAGCAGTTCTTC,many,-,TRBV5-1,TRBJ2-1
CATSGSLGPDTQYF,TGTGCCACCAGCGGAAGTCTAGGTCCAGATACGCAGTATTTT,few,-,TRBV15,TRBJ2-3
CASSSQGGGDYGYTF,TGTGCCAGTAGTAGCCAGGGCGGCGGCGACTATGGCTACACCTTC,few,-,TRBV19,TRBJ1-2
CASSFRSGTANTEAFF,TGCGCCAGCAGCTTCCGATCGGGGACCGCGAACACTGAAGCTTTCTTT,-,-,TRBV5-1,TRBJ1-1
CASSKNGAREQYF,TGTGCCAGCAGCAAAAACGGGGCGCGGGAGCAGTACTTC,once,-,TRBV21-1,TRBJ2-7
CASSKGLPGETQYF,TGTGCCAGCAGCAAAGGACTCCCTGGGGAGACCCAGTACTTC,few,-,TRBV7-3,TRBJ2-5
CASSYDTQYTEAFF,TGTGCCAGCAGCTACGACACACAGTACACTGAAGCTTTCTTT,-,-,TRBV6-1,TRBJ1-1
CASSFEGATSGSPLHF,TGTGCCAGCAGCTTTGAGGGAGCGACTTCGGGGTCACCCCTCCACTTT,-,-,TRBV7-2,TRBJ1-6
CASRDRDAQRGGYTF,TGTGCCAGCAGGGACCGGGACGCTCAACGCGGTGGCTACACCTTC,-,-,TRBV6-1,TRBJ1-2
CASSPNAGTKNTDTQYF,TGTGCCAGCAGCCCCAACGCCGGGACTAAGAACACAGATACGCAGTATTTT,-,TRBD2,TRBV5-6,TRBJ2-3
CASSDDVWDRKGQPQHF,TGTGCCAGCAGTGATGACGTTTGGGACAGAAAGGGGCAGCCCCAGCATTTT,-,TRBD1,TRBV6-1,TRBJ1-5
CASSEGLAVTGELFF,TGTGCCAGCAGCGAGGGACTAGCGGTGACCGGGGAGCTGTTTTTT,few,TRBD2,TRBV7-9,TRBJ2-2
CASSASTTDTQYF,TGTGCCAGCAGCGCCTCAACCACAGATACGCAGTATTTT,few,-,TRBV7-2,TRBJ2-3
CASSSQLAIHNEQFF,TGTGCCAGCAGCTCCCAGCTAGCCATTCACAATGAGCAGTTCTTC,few,-,TRBV5-8,TRBJ2-1
CASSILGQGAAEAFF,TGTGCCAGTAGTATCCTGGGACAGGGAGCAGCTGAAGCTTTCTTT,few,TRBD1,TRBV19,TRBJ1-1
CASSSLREYPTDTQYF,TGTGCCAGCAGTTCGTTGAGGGAGTACCCCACAGATACGCAGTATTTT,medium-sized,-,TRBV19,TRBJ2-3
CASSTLDEQYF,TGTGCCAGCTCAACCCTAGACGAGCAGTACTTC,-,-,TRBV18,TRBJ2-7
CASSFEGSSGNTIYF,TGTGCCAGCAGTTTCGAGGGTAGCTCTGGAAACACCATATATTTT,few,-,TRBV12-3/TRBV12-4,TRBJ1-3
CASSQGPVRDTQYF,TGCGCCAGCAGCCAGGGCCCGGTGAGAGATACGCAGTATTTT,many,-,TRBV5-1,TRBJ2-3
CAISESAQLYEQYF,TGTGCCATCAGTGAGAGTGCGCAGCTCTACGAGCAGTACTTC,-,-,TRBV10-3,TRBJ2-7
CASSRASGGTNEQFF,TGTGCCAGCAGTCGGGCTAGCGGTGGGACCAATGAGCAGTTCTTC,-,TRBD2,TRBV6-2/TRBV6-3,TRBJ2-1
CSARGSNTEAFF,TGCAGTGCTAGGGGGTCGAACACTGAAGCTTTCTTT,-,-,TRBV20-1,TRBJ1-1
CASSITGGHTGELFF,TGTGCCAGCAGCATAACAGGGGGTCACACCGGGGAGCTGTTTTTT,-,TRBD1,TRBV7-3,TRBJ2-2
CASRKRELRETQYF,TGTGCCAGCAGGAAGCGGGAGTTGAGAGAGACCCAGTACTTC,few,TRBD2,TRBV6-5,TRBJ2-5
CASSFGSFQNTGELFF,TGTGCCAGCAGTTTCGGCAGTTTTCAAAACACCGGGGAGCTGTTTTTT,-,-,TRBV27,TRBJ2-2
CASSQDVGGTRGYTF,TGCGCCAGCAGCCAAGATGTCGGCGGCACCAGAGGCTACACCTTC,few,-,TRBV4-1,TRBJ1-2